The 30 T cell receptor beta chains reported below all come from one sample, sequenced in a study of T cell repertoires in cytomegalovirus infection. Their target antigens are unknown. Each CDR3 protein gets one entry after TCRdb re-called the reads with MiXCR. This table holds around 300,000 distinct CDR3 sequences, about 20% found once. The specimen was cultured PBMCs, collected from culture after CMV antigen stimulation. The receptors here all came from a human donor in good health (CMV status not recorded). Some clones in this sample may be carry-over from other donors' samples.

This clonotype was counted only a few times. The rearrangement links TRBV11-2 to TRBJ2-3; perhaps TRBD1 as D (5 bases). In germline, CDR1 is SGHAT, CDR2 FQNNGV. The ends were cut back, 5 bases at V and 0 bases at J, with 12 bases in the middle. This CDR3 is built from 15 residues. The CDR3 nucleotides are TGTGCCAGCAGCCCGTGGACAAGTAGCACAGATACGCAGTATTTT. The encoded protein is CASSPWTSSTDTQYF.

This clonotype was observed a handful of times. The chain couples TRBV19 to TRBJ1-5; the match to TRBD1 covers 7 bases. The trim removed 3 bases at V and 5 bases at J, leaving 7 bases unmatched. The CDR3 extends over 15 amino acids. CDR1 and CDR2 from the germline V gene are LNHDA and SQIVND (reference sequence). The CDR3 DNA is TGTGCCAGTAGTATCAACAGGGGAGGGGATCAGCCCCAGCATTTT. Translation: CASSINRGGDQPQHF.

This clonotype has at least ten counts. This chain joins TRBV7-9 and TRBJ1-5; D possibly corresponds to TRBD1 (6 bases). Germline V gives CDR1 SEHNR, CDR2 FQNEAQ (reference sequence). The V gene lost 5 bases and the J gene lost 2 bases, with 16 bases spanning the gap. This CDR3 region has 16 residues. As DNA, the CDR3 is TGTGCCAGCAGCGAAGACAGGTTCGTGGGCAATCAGCCCCAGCATTTT. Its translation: CASSEDRFVGNQPQHF.

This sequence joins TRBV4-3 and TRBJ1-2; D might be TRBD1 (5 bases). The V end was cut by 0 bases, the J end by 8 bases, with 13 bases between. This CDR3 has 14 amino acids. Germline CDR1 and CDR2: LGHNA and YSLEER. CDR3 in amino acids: CASSQDPLQGGYTF. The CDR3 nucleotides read TGCGCCAGCAGCCAAGATCCCCTTCAGGGCGGCTACACCTTC.

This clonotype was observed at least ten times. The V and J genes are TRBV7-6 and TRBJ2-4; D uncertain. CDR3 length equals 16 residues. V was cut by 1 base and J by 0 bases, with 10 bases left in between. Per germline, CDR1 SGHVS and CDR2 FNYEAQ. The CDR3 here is CASSLVLNGAKNIQYF. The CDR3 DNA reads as TGTGCCAGCAGCTTAGTTCTCAACGGAGCCAAAAACATTCAGTACTTC.

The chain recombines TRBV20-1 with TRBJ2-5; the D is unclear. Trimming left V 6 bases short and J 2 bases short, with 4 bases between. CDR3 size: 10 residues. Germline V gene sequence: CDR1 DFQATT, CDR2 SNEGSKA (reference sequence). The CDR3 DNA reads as TGCAGTGCGGGTCAAGAGACCCAGTACTTC. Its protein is CSAGQETQYF.

The CDR3 reads CSARRAGTDTQYF. In DNA form, the CDR3 reads TGCAGTGCACGGAGGGCCGGCACAGATACGCAGTATTTT. The V call is TRBV20-1, the J call TRBJ2-3; possible D gene TRBD2, 6 bases. Between the trimmed V and J ends, which lost 6 bases and 1 base, there was a span of 11 bases. Germline V gene sequence: CDR1 DFQATT, CDR2 SNEGSKA (reference sequence). This CDR3 contains 13 residues.

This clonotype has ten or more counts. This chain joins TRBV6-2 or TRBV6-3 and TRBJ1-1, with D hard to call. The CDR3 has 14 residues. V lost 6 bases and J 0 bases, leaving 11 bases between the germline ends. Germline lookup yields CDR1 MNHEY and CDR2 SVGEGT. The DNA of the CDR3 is TGTGCCAGCAGGGAGCCCGGAGTGAACACTGAAGCTTTCTTT. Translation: CASREPGVNTEAFF.

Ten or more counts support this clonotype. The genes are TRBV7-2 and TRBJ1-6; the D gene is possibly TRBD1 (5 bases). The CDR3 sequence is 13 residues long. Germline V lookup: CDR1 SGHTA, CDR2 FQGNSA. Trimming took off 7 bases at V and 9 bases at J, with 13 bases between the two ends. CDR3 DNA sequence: TGTGCCAGCACCGGGACGGCGTTTTCACCCCTCCACTTT. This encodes CASTGTAFSPLHF.

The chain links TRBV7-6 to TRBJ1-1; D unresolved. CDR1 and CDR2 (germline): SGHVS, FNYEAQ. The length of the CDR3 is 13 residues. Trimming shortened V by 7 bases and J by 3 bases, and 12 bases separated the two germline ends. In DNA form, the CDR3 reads TGTGCCAGCATCCCAGACGGGGACACTGAAGCTTTCTTT. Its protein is CASIPDGDTEAFF. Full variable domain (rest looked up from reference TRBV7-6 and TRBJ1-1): GAGVSQSPRYKVTKRGQDVALRCDPISGHVSLYWYRQALGQGPEFLTYFNYEAQQDKSGLPNDRFSAERPEGSISTLTIQRTEQRDSAMYRCASIPDGDTEAFFGQGTRLTVV.

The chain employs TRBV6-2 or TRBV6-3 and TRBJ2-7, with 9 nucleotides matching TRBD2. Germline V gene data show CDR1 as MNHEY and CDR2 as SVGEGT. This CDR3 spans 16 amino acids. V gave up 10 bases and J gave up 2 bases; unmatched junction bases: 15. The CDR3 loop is CAISSLAGGTTYEQYF. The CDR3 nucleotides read TGTGCCATCTCTTCTCTGGCGGGAGGGACTACCTACGAGCAGTACTTC.

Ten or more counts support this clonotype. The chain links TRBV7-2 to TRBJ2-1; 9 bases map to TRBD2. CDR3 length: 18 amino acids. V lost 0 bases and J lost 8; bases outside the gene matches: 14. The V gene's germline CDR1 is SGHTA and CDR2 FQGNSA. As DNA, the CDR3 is TGTGCCAGCAGCTTAGCGGCCACTTCCCCAGCGGGGGGACATGAGCAGTTCTTC. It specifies CASSLAATSPAGGHEQFF.

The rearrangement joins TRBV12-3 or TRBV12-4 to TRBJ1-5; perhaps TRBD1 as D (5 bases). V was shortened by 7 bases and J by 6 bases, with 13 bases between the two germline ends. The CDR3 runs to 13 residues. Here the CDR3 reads CASTLGGFQPQHF. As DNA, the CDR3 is TGTGCCAGCACCCTGGGGGGGTTTCAGCCCCAGCATTTT.

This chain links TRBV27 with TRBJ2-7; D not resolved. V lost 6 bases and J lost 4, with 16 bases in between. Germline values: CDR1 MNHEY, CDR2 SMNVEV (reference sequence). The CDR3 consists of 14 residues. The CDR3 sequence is CASSPLGHLYEQYF. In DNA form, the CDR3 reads TGTGCCAGCAGCCCTCTTGGGCACCTGTACGAGCAGTACTTC.

The CDR3 is CASSSWDRMNNEQFF. DNA of the CDR3: TGTGCCAGCAGTTCGTGGGACAGGATGAACAATGAGCAGTTCTTC. The chain links TRBV28 to TRBJ2-1, with 8 bases matching TRBD1. Trimming at V came to 4 bases and at J to 5 bases, leaving 7 bases not matched to a gene. The CDR3 covers 15 residues. In germline, CDR1 is MDHEN, CDR2 SYDVKM.

The CDR3 sequence is CASRPGQGAEAFF. CDR3 in DNA: TGTGCCAGCAGACCAGGACAGGGCGCTGAAGCTTTCTTT. The chain has TRBV7-8 and TRBJ1-1, with 8 positions matching TRBD1. V trimming: 6 bases; J trimming: 6 bases; junction bases outside the gene matches: 6. The CDR3 runs to 13 residues. Germline V gives CDR1 SGHVS, CDR2 FQNEAQ.

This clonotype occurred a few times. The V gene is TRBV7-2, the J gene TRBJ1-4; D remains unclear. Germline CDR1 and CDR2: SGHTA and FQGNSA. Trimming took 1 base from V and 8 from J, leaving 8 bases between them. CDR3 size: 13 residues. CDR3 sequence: CASSLVAAEKLFF. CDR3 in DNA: TGTGCCAGCAGCTTAGTTGCGGCCGAAAAACTGTTTTTT.

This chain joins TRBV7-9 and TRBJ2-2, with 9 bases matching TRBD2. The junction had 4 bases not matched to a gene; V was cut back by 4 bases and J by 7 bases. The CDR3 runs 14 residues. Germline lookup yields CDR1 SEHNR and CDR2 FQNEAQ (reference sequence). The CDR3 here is CASSYSGRGGELFF. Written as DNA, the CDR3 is TGTGCCAGCAGCTATAGCGGGAGAGGCGGGGAGCTGTTTTTT.

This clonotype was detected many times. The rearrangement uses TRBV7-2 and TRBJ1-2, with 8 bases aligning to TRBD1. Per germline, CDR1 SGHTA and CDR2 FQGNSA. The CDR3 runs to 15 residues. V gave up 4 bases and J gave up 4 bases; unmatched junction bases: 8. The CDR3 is CASSSDRAGSYGYTF. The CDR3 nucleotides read TGTGCCAGCAGCTCGGACAGGGCCGGATCCTATGGCTACACCTTC.

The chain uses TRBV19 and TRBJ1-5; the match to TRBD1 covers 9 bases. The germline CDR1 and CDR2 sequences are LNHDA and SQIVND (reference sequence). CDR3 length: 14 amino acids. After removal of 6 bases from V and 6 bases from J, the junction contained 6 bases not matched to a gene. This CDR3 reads CASRPRQGGQPQHF. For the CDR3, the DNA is TGTGCCAGTAGACCAAGACAGGGGGGTCAGCCCCAGCATTTT.

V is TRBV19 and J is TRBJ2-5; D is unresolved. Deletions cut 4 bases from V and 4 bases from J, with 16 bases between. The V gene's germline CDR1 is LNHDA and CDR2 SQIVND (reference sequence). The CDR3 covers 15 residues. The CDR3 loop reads CASSNGNLLGETQYF. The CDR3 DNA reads TGTGCCAGTAGTAATGGGAACCTTCTGGGAGAGACCCAGTACTTC.

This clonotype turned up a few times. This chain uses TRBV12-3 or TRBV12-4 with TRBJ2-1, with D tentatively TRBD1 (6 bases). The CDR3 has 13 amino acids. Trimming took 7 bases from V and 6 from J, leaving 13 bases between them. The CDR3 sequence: CASIQQGANEQFF. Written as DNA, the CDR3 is TGTGCCAGCATTCAACAGGGAGCCAATGAGCAGTTCTTC.

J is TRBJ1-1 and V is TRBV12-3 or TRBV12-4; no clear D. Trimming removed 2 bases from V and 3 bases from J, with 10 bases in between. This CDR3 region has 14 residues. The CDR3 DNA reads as TGTGCCAGCAGTTTACTGGGCCGGGACACTGAAGCTTTCTTT. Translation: CASSLLGRDTEAFF.

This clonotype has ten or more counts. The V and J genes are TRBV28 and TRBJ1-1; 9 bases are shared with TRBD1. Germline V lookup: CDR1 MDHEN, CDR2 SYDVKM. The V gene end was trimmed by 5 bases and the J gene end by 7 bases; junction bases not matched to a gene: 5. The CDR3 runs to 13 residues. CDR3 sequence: CASSQDRGLEAFF. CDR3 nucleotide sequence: TGTGCCAGCAGTCAGGACAGGGGACTTGAAGCTTTCTTT.

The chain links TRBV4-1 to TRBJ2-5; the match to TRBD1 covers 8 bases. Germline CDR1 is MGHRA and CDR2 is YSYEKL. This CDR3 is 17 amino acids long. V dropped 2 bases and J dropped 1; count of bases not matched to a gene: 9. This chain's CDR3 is CASSQLRTGPIQETQYF. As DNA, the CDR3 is TGCGCCAGCAGCCAACTGCGGACAGGGCCGATCCAAGAGACCCAGTACTTC.

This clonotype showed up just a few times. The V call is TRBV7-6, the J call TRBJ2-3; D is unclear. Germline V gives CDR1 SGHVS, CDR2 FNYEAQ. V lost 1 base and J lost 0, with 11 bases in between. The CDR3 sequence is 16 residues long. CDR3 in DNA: TGTGCCAGCAGCTTAGGGAGCGCTCTTAGCACAGATACGCAGTATTTT. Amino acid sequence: CASSLGSALSTDTQYF.

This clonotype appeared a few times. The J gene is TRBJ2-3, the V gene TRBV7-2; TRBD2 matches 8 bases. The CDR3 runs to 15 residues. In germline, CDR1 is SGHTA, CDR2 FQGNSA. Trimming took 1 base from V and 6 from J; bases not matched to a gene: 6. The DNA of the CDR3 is TGTGCCAGCAGCTTAGTAATCGGGAGGGCTGATACGCAGTATTTT. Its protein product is CASSLVIGRADTQYF.

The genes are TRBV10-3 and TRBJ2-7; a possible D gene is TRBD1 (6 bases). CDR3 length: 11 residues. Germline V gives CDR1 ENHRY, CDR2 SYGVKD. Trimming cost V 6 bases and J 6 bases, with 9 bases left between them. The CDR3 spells CAIRQGFEQYV. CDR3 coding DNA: TGTGCCATCAGGCAGGGGTTCGAGCAGTACGTC.

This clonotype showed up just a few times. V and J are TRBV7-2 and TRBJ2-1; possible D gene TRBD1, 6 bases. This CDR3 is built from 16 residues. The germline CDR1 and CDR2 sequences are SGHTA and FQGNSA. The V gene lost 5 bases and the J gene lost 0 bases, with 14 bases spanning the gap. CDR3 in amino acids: CASSLTGLSSYNEQFF. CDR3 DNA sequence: TGTGCCAGCAGCCTCACAGGGCTTAGCTCCTACAATGAGCAGTTCTTC.

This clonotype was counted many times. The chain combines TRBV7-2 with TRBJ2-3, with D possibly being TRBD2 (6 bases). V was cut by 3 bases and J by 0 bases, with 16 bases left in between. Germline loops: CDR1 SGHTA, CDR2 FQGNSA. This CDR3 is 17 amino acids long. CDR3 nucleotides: TGTGCCAGCAGCTTCCGCCCGCTTAGCGGCAGCACAGATACGCAGTATTTT. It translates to CASSFRPLSGSTDTQYF.